The 10 T cell receptor beta chains in this list originate from one sample, sequenced in a study of PD-L1 blockade in urothelial cancer. Clones were sequenced by immunoSEQ multiplex PCR, and TCRdb holds only the in-frame ones, with some missing. The profile shows under 55,000 clones, around 80% of them singletons. Time point here: peripheral blood 6 weeks after treatment start. This specimen consisted of PBMCs, obtained around atezolizumab (anti-PD-L1) treatment. The origin of the receptors is a man between 60 and 75 years old with urothelial cancer.

For this clone: At one of its ends the junction is not consistent with the germline gene, which may arise from a read error. The J gene is TRBJ1-3, the V gene TRBV28, with D unclear. This CDR3 is built from 14 residues. Germline assignment: CDR1 MDHEN and CDR2 SYDVKM. The CDR3 DNA is TGTGCGAGCAGGAGGCTGAGCTCTGGAAACACCATATATTTT. It yields the protein CASRRLSSGNTIYF.

CDR3 in DNA: TGCGCCAGCAGCCAAGAATCCACAGGGGGCTACGAGCAGTACTTC. Protein sequence: CASSQESTGGYEQYF. The V gene is TRBV4-1, the J gene TRBJ2-7; 8 bases line up with TRBD1. This CDR3 region has 15 residues. Losses at the gene ends were 0 bases for V and 3 bases for J; bases not matched to a gene: 4. Germline CDR1 and CDR2: MGHRA and YSYEKL.

This chain links TRBV28 with TRBJ1-2, with D uncertain. In germline, CDR1 is MDHEN, CDR2 SYDVKM. The germline V and J ends were trimmed by 2 bases and 3 bases, with 13 bases remaining between them. The CDR3 contains 15 residues. The CDR3 is CASSLVFRVDYGYTF. The DNA for the CDR3 is TGTGCCAGCAGTTTAGTTTTCCGGGTGGACTATGGCTACACCTTC.

The rearrangement joins TRBV2 to TRBJ2-7, with 7 bases that match TRBD2. This CDR3 has 17 residues. Germline CDR1 and CDR2: SNHLY and FYNNEI. After removal of 6 bases from V and 5 bases from J, the junction contained 19 bases not matched to a gene. The CDR3, as DNA: TGTGCCAGCAGGGCCATCCCCTTTGTGCGGGAGAGCAACGAGCAGTACTTC. Protein product: CASRAIPFVRESNEQYF.

This clone was seen a handful of times. The V gene is TRBV30, the J gene TRBJ2-4, with 7 bases that match TRBD2. This CDR3 comprises 12 residues. Germline assignment: CDR1 GTSNPN and CDR2 SVGIG (reference sequence). Trimming took 3 bases from V and 5 from J; bases not matched to a gene: 1. CDR3 amino acids: CAWSLAENIQYF. The CDR3, as DNA: TGTGCCTGGAGCCTAGCGGAAAACATTCAGTACTTC.

This chain connects TRBV19 to TRBJ1-5; D unresolved. The V end was cut by 3 bases, the J end by 6 bases, with 12 bases between. CDR3 length: 14 residues. CDR1 is LNHDA, CDR2 SQIVND, per germline (reference sequence). CDR3 in amino acids: CASSIPKTGQPQHF. Here the CDR3 DNA reads TGTGCCAGTAGTATCCCAAAAACGGGTCAGCCCCAGCATTTT.

The chain carries TRBV4-2 and TRBJ2-3; 9 nucleotides line up with TRBD2. With 4 bases clipped from V and 2 bases from J, the junction kept 4 bases outside the gene matches. From germline, CDR1 is LGHNA and CDR2 YNFKEQ. The CDR3 contains 15 residues. The CDR3 DNA reads TGTGCCAGCAGCCGGCCTAGCGGGAACACAGATACGCAGTATTTT. This sequence encodes CASSRPSGNTDTQYF.

The gene calls are TRBV5-4 and TRBJ2-1; 14 bases align to TRBD2. Per the germline V gene, CDR1 is SGHNT and CDR2 is YYREEE (reference sequence). The J segment lost 7 bases and the V segment lost 1 base, leaving 7 bases of the junction unmatched. CDR3 length: 17 residues. Here the CDR3 reads CASSLSGTSGRGNEQFF. CDR3 nucleotides: TGTGCCAGCAGCTTGAGTGGGACTAGCGGGAGAGGGAATGAGCAGTTCTTC.

The chain carries TRBV19 and TRBJ1-2, with D possibly being TRBD1 (5 bases). Germline V lookup: CDR1 LNHDA, CDR2 SQIVND (reference sequence). V dropped 3 bases and J dropped 3 bases, with 11 bases sitting between them. The CDR3 extends over 14 amino acids. The CDR3 loop is CASSIYGGDYGYTF. In DNA form, the CDR3 reads TGTGCCAGTAGTATTTATGGGGGGGACTATGGCTACACCTTC.

This chain links TRBV5-1 with TRBJ2-1; possibly TRBD1 for D (6 bases). The V end lost 0 bases, the J end lost 5 bases, and 9 bases lay between the germline ends. CDR3 length: 14 residues. Germline V gives CDR1 SGHRS, CDR2 YFSETQ. CDR3 residues: CASSLGTAHNEQFF. CDR3 coding DNA: TGCGCCAGCAGCTTGGGGACAGCACACAATGAGCAGTTCTTC. Full variable domain (missing parts from reference TRBV5-1 and TRBJ2-1): KAGVTQTPRYLIKTRGQQVTLSCSPISGHRSVSWYQQTPGQGLQFLFEYFSETQRNKGNFPGRFSGRQFSNSRSEMNVSTLELGDSALYLCASSLGTAHNEQFFGPGTRLTVL.